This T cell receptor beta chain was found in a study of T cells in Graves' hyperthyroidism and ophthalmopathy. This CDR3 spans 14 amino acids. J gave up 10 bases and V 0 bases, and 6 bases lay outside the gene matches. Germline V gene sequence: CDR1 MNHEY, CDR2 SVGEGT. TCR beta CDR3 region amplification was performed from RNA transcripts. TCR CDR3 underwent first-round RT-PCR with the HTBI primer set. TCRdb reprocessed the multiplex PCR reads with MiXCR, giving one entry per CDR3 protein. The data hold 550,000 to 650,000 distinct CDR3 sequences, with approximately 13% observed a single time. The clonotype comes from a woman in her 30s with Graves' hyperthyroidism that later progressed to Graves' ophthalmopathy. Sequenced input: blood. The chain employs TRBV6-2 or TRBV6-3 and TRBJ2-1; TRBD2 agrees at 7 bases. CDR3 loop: CASSYSGGRGEQFF. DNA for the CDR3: TGTGCCAGCAGTTACTCCGGCGGGCGGGGGGAGCAGTTCTTC.